This T cell receptor beta chain came from a study of T-cell reconstitution after alpha-beta-depleted transplantation in children (dated by TCRdb to about 2016). For the study in its entirety: T-cell immune reconstitution after TCRalphabeta/CD19-depleted allogeneic hematopoietic cell transplantation in children was quantitatively tracked in the study by means of TCR repertoire profiling. The paper's findings and limits, for the study overall: The high TCRbeta diversity at day 60 in some patients was ascribed to recipient T cells and intrathymic progenitors that had survived conditioning. The frequencies of hyperexpanded clones fell over the following months, and after one year, T-cell counts and TCRbeta diversity were mostly attributed to newly produced T cells. Apparently early alphabetaT-cell count recovery about two months after transplant reportedly relied on only several hundred rapidly expanded clones derived from non-depleted graft cells.

Relative to germline, V is 8 bases shorter and J is 8 bases shorter, with 27 bases between their ends. The germline V gene yields LGHNA for CDR1 and YSLEER for CDR2. The CDR3 starts with the cysteine, ends with the phenylalanine, and has 16 residues. The sequence is cut down to CDR3 DNA, 48 bases in frame from base 1. Libraries were made using PCR. Sequencing instrument: Illumina HiSeq 2500. TCR library preparation used molecular barcoding, with unique molecular identifiers applied to normalize quantification of the TCRbeta repertoire. TCRdb reran the public reads through fastp at Q25 and MiXCR, keeping productive beta chains. CDR3 protein duplicates are merged, each entry listing the most common genes and DNA. This sample gives 490,000 or so distinct CDR3 sequences in total; 10% of them show up just once. Of the sample, around 2% falls within the top ten clones. This clonotype was picked up many times. The antigen it recognizes is unknown. No much larger clone is present one base from it, and per-base qualities are unavailable.

The treatment or condition label for this specimen denotes: allogeneic hematopoietic cell transplantation with graft depleted of TCRalphabeta T cells and CD19 B cells. TCRalphabeta/CD19-depleted allogeneic hematopoietic cell grafts were given to the transplant recipients, all of whom were children. The specimen comprised PBMCs, sampled before TCRalphabeta/CD19-depleted stem cell transplant. This receptor was taken from a child aged 2-9 years with inherited bone marrow failure, due to receive a stem cell transplant. The rearranged segments are TRBV4-3 and TRBJ1-2; the D segment cannot be called with confidence. The DNA reads as follows: TGCGCCAGCCAAGAATTCGGCGTGCGTTGGGCAAAAGGCTACACCTTC. Protein translation: CASQEFGVRWAKGYTF.